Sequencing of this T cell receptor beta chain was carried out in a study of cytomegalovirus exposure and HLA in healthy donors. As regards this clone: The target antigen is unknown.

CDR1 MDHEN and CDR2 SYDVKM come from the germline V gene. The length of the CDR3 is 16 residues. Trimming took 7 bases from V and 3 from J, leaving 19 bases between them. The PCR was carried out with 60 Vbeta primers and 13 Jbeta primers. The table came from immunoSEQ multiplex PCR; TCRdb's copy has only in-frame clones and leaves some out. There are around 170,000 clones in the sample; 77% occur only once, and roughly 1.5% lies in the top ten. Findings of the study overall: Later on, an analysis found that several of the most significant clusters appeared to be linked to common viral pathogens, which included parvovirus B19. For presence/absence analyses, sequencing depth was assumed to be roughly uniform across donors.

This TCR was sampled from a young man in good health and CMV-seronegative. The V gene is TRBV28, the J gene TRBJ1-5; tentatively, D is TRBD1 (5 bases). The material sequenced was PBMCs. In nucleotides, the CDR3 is TGTGCCAGCACCCTCCTCGGGGGGACCTCCAATCAGCCCCAGCATTTT. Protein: CASTLLGGTSNQPQHF. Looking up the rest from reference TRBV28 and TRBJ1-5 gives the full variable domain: DVKVTQSSRYLVKRTGEKVFLECVQDMDHENMFWYRQDPGLGLRLIYFSYDVKMKEKGDIPEGYSVSREKKERFSLILESASTNQTSMYLCASTLLGGTSNQPQHFGDGTRLSIL.